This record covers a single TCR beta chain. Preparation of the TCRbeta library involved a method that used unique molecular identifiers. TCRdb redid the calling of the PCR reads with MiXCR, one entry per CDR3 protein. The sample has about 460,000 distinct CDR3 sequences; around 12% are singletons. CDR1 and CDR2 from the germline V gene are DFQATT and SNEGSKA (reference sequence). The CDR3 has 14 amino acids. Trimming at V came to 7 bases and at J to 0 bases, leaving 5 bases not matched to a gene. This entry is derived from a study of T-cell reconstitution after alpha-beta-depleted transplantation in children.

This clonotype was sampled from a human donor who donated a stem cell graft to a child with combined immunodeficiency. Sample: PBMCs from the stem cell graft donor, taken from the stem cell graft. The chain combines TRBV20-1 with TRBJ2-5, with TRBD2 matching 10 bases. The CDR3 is CSVPTSGYQETQYF. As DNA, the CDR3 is TGCAGTGTCCCGACTAGCGGGTACCAAGAGACCCAGTACTTC.